The clone carrying this T cell receptor beta chain was seen at least ten times. Its antigen is still unknown. V was trimmed by 2 bases and J by 6 bases, leaving 17 bases between them. Germline values: CDR1 LNHDA, CDR2 SQIVND (reference sequence). CDR3 size: 16 residues. This sample is drawn from a study of T cells in Graves' hyperthyroidism and ophthalmopathy. Notes on the study in general: A model of 13 V-J pairs discriminated ophthalmopathy from stable hyperthyroidism. In validation, the model predicted ophthalmopathy. These predictions came a median about 6 months before onset.

PBMCs were obtained from approximately 10 ml fresh peripheral blood. Amplification of TCR beta CDR3 regions was performed using RNA transcripts as template. HTBI primers were the set used in a first-round RT-PCR of the TCR CDR3. MiXCR was run by TCRdb on the multiplex PCR reads, yielding one entry per CDR3 protein. The sample holds around 340,000 distinct CDR3 sequences, 17% seen once. Sequenced: blood. The V gene is TRBV19, the J gene TRBJ2-1; D possibly corresponds to TRBD1 (5 bases). The TCR originated in a woman aged 25-40 years with Graves' hyperthyroidism that later progressed to Graves' ophthalmopathy. The CDR3 loop reads CASSIPLQVSGNEQFF. CDR3 nucleotides: TGTGCCAGTAGTATACCCCTACAGGTCTCGGGCAATGAGCAGTTCTTC. The full variable domain, its missing parts supplied by reference TRBV19 and TRBJ2-1, is DGGITQSPKYLFRKEGQNVTLSCEQNLNHDAMYWYRQDPGQGLRLIYYSQIVNDFQKGDIAEGYSVSREKKESFPLTVTSAQKNPTAFYLCASSIPLQVSGNEQFFGPGTRLTVL.